Listed below are T cell receptor beta chains from one sample, sequenced in a study of blood T cell repertoires in COVID-19. The data were produced by immunoSEQ multiplex PCR, yet TCRdb's version contains in-frame clones alone and is incomplete. This repertoire shows 140,000 to 150,000 clones, roughly 79% found once; its top ten account for approximately 8.4%. The sample taken for sequencing was peripheral blood. All receptors derive from a human donor with acute or convalescent COVID-19. The donor label of this sample is uncertain. Each CDR3 is given with its conserved first and last residue. The D gene is left open where the match is weak. For some rows the clone size is stated as once, few or many, or as a class when expanded; others skip it.

J	size	D	length	V	DNA	CDR3
TRBJ2-2	.	TRBD1	16	TRBV30	TGTGCCTGGAGTCCCCTAGGGGGCCCATACACCGGGGAGCTGTTTTTT	CAWSPLGGPYTGELFF
TRBJ2-4	.	.	13	TRBV6-5	TGTGCCAGCAGTTACGGCGGCGAAAACATTCAGTACTTC	CASSYGGENIQYF
TRBJ2-2	.	.	13	TRBV6-1	TGTGCCAGCAGTGATCGGTCGACCGGGGAGCTGTTTTTT	CASSDRSTGELFF
TRBJ2-1	.	.	14	TRBV5-1	TGCGCCAGCAGCTTCGGAACAGGGAGTACTGAGCAGTTCTTC	CASSFGTGSTEQFF
TRBJ1-6	.	.	15	TRBV6-5	TGTGCCAGCAGTTACTCAGGGGCGCAGAGTTCACCCCTCCACTTT	CASSYSGAQSSPLHF
TRBJ2-7	.	.	12	TRBV29-1	TGCAGCGGGGGGGACGGGGACTACGAGCAGTACTTC	CSGGDGDYEQYF
TRBJ2-1	.	.	16	TRBV21-1	TGTGCCAGCAGCAGAACGGCGGGACAGGGAGGGAATGAGCAGTTCTTC	CASSRTAGQGGNEQFF
TRBJ1-1	.	TRBD1	11	TRBV20-1	TGCAGTGCTAACAGGGGGCTTTTGGCTTTCTTT	CSANRGLLAFF
TRBJ2-6	.	.	16	TRBV18	TGTGCCAGCTCACCACCCCGAGGATCCGGGGCCAACGTCCTGACTTTC	CASSPPRGSGANVLTF
TRBJ2-1	few	.	16	TRBV7-6	TGTGCCAGCAGCCCCCGATTCCCGAGCTCCTACAATGAGCAGTTCTTC	CASSPRFPSSYNEQFF
TRBJ1-5	.	.	13	TRBV6-5	TGTGCCAGCAGCCGGGGCGGGGGAGAGCCCCAGCATTTT	CASSRGGGEPQHF
TRBJ1-3	.	.	14	TRBV7-6	TGTGCCAGCAGCTTGAGGGCCCCTGGAAACACCATATATTTT	CASSLRAPGNTIYF
TRBJ1-1	.	.	13	TRBV30	TGTGCCTGGAGTTCCGTTGGGGGGACTGAAGCTTTCTTT	CAWSSVGGTEAFF
TRBJ1-1	.	.	15	TRBV15	TGTGCCACCAGCAGAGCAGACAGGCCGAACACTGAAGCTTTCTTT	CATSRADRPNTEAFF
TRBJ2-5	.	.	18	TRBV5-1	TGCGCCAGCAGCTTGGGACAGGTAGGGCGACCGTACCAAGAGACCCAGTACTTC	CASSLGQVGRPYQETQYF
TRBJ1-2	.	.	13	TRBV27	TGTGCCAGCAGTTTAGAGCCAGGTTCGGGCTACACCTTC	CASSLEPGSGYTF
TRBJ2-2	.	.	14	TRBV19	TGTGCCAGTAGTTCAGGGTCTTCCACCGGGGAGCTGTTTTTT	CASSSGSSTGELFF
TRBJ1-2	once	TRBD1	15	TRBV9	TGTGCCAGCAGCGCTGGGACAGGGGAGAACTATGGCTACACCTTC	CASSAGTGENYGYTF
TRBJ2-3	.	TRBD2	16	TRBV19	TGTGCCAGTAGTATCACTAGCGGGGGTCTCACAGATACGCAGTATTTT	CASSITSGGLTDTQYF
TRBJ1-1	.	.	14	TRBV7-9	TGTGCCAGCAGCTTAGACGGGGGGCCCACTGAAGCTTTCTTT	CASSLDGGPTEAFF
TRBJ1-1	.	.	12	TRBV5-1	TGCGCCAGCTCCAACGGGAACACTGAAGCTTTCTTT	CASSNGNTEAFF
TRBJ2-3	.	.	15	TRBV24-1	TGTGCCACCAGTGAGGCGGGACAGAGTACAGATACGCAGTATTTT	CATSEAGQSTDTQYF
TRBJ1-1	.	TRBD1	15	TRBV5-1	TGCGCCAGCAGCCAGCAGGGGGTAGGATCCACTGAAGCTTTCTTT	CASSQQGVGSTEAFF
TRBJ1-3	.	.	15	TRBV14	TGTGCCAGCAGCCAAGATGGTACTTCTGGAAACACCATATATTTT	CASSQDGTSGNTIYF
TRBJ1-6	.	TRBD1	14	TRBV25-1	TGTGCCAGCACCAGACAGGGGGCAAATTCACCCCTCCACTTT	CASTRQGANSPLHF
TRBJ2-2	.	TRBD2	15	TRBV19	TGTGCCAGTAAGGAGGGACTACGAAACACCGGGGAGCTGTTTTTT	CASKEGLRNTGELFF
TRBJ2-2	.	.	12	TRBV2	TGTGCCAGCAGTGTAGAACCCGGGGAGCTGTTTTTT	CASSVEPGELFF
TRBJ2-1	many	TRBD1	15	TRBV18	TGTGCCAGCTCAGTCGACAGGGGGCGGCTGAATGAGCAGTTCTTC	CASSVDRGRLNEQFF
TRBJ1-5	few	.	15	TRBV21-1	TGTGCCAGCAGCAAAGGAACAGGTCGCCATCAGCCCCAGCATTTT	CASSKGTGRHQPQHF
TRBJ2-2	.	.	15	TRBV10-3	TGTGCCATCAGTGAAAAGGGGAGGGGGACCGGGGAACTGTTTTTT	CAISEKGRGTGELFF
TRBJ2-5	.	.	13	TRBV2	TGTGCCAGCAGTGGGGGCGGAGGGGAGACCCAGTACTTC	CASSGGGGETQYF
TRBJ1-6	few	.	14	TRBV5-1	TGCGCCAGCAGCTACGACAGGCCTAATTCACCCCTCCACTTT	CASSYDRPNSPLHF
TRBJ2-3	.	TRBD1	14	TRBV18	TGTGCCAGCTCACAGGGGGCTGGCACAGATACGCAGTATTTT	CASSQGAGTDTQYF
TRBJ2-2	.	.	15	TRBV24-1	TGTGCCACGACGGAGGGCCCCATGAACACCGGGGAGCTGTTTTTT	CATTEGPMNTGELFF
TRBJ1-1	.	TRBD1	15	TRBV9	TGTGCCAGCAGCGTAGAAGAGGGGGCAAGGACTGAAGCTTTCTTT	CASSVEEGARTEAFF
TRBJ2-5	.	.	16	TRBV15	TGTGCCACCGCGTATTTACAGGGAGGGAAACAAGAGACCCAGTACTTC	CATAYLQGGKQETQYF
TRBJ2-3	.	TRBD2	15	TRBV14	TGTGCCAGCAGCCCCGGCGGGAGCGGGGGGGCCACGCAGTATTTT	CASSPGGSGGATQYF
TRBJ1-1	.	TRBD1	13	TRBV19	TGTGCCAGCGCCGGGACAGTGAACACTGAAGCTTTCTTT	CASAGTVNTEAFF
TRBJ1-1	.	TRBD1	15	TRBV10-3	TGTGCCATCAGTGAGCCCGGGACAGGGGGCGGAGGAGCTTTCTTT	CAISEPGTGGGGAFF
TRBJ2-5	.	TRBD1	15	TRBV10-2	TGCGCCAGCAGTGTTAGGACAGGGAGTCGAGAGACCCAGTACTTC	CASSVRTGSRETQYF
TRBJ2-7	.	.	14	TRBV11-2	TGTGCCAGCAGCTTAGACACAGACCCCTACGAGCAGTACTTC	CASSLDTDPYEQYF
TRBJ2-1	.	TRBD2	15	TRBV5-1	TGCGCCAGCAGCTTGGTGGCTAGCGGCCGCAATGAGCAGTTCTTC	CASSLVASGRNEQFF
TRBJ1-5	.	TRBD1	16	TRBV24-1	TGTGCCACCAGTGAGGAAGGGACAGGGATCAATCAGCCCCAGCATTTT	CATSEEGTGINQPQHF
TRBJ1-1	many	TRBD1	14	TRBV18	TGTGCCAGCTCACCACAGGGGGCGAACACTGAAGCTTTCTTT	CASSPQGANTEAFF
TRBJ1-3	.	.	16	TRBV9	TGTGCCAGCAGCGTAGGAGGAGGGGCACCCGGAAACACCATATATTTT	CASSVGGGAPGNTIYF
TRBJ1-1	.	.	13	TRBV7-9	TGTGCCAGCAGCCCCCGGGCAGGGAATTCAGCTTTCTTT	CASSPRAGNSAFF
TRBJ2-3	.	.	12	TRBV12-3/TRBV12-4	TGTGCCAGCACCCCGCAGGGAGATACGCAGTATTTT	CASTPQGDTQYF
TRBJ1-4	.	.	14	TRBV10-2	TGCGCCAGCAGTGGGCTGGCCACTAATGAAAAACTGTTTTTT	CASSGLATNEKLFF
TRBJ1-5	once	TRBD1	17	TRBV24-1	TGTGCCACCAGTGATTCCAGGACAGGGAGTGAAGTGCAGCCCCAGCATTTT	CATSDSRTGSEVQPQHF
TRBJ1-2	.	.	14	TRBV18	TGTGCCAGCTCAATTTCAGTCCCACGGGATGGCTACACCTTC	CASSISVPRDGYTF
TRBJ1-1	.	.	12	TRBV29-1	TGCAGCACCCAGGGTGCAGGCACTGAAGCTTTCTTT	CSTQGAGTEAFF
TRBJ2-7	.	TRBD2	14	TRBV3-1/TRBV3-2	TGTGCCAGCAGCTTTAGCGGGGGGGCGTCCGAGCAGTACTTC	CASSFSGGASEQYF
TRBJ1-2	.	.	15	TRBV9	TGTGCCAGCAGCGTAGGACAGTCCACTAACTATGGCTACACCTTC	CASSVGQSTNYGYTF
TRBJ2-2	.	.	13	TRBV7-8	TGTGCCAGCAGCTCTCACAGTACCGGGGAGCTGTTTTTT	CASSSHSTGELFF
TRBJ2-3	.	.	15	TRBV7-8	TGTGCCAGCAGCTTAGCAGCCTCTAGCACAGATACGCAGTATTTT	CASSLAASSTDTQYF
TRBJ1-6	.	TRBD1	18	TRBV27	TGTGCCAGCAACCCAGGGGGCGCGGTGGACTACTATAATTCACCCCTCCACTTT	CASNPGGAVDYYNSPLHF
TRBJ2-1	few	.	13	TRBV2	TGTGCCAGCAGTGGCCTGGGGGGCAATGAGCAGTTCTTC	CASSGLGGNEQFF
TRBJ1-1	once	.	13	TRBV29-1	TGCAGCGTTCTTCTGGACTACAACACTGAAGCTTTCTTT	CSVLLDYNTEAFF
TRBJ1-1	.	TRBD1	15	TRBV2	TGTGCCAGCAGTGACCACAGGGGGCTGAACACTGAAGCTTTCTTT	CASSDHRGLNTEAFF